This TCR beta chain stems from a study of tumor T cells in aggressive B-cell lymphoma. Germline V gene data show CDR1 as MNHNS and CDR2 as SASEGT. The length of the CDR3 is 16 residues. V was shortened by 1 base and J by 0 bases, with 10 bases between the two germline ends. The protocol was immunoSEQ multiplex PCR, while the TCRdb copy is restricted to in-frame clones and leaves out a portion. The table includes approximately 12,000 clones, 89% detected once. V usage is TRBV6-1 and J usage is TRBJ1-5, with a possible D match to TRBD1 (5 bases). The sequencing input was tumor tissue. The sequence was obtained from an adult with diffuse large B cell lymphoma. The CDR3 nucleotides read TGTGCCAGCAGTGAAGTGGGGCTCGGTAGCAATCAGCCCCAGCATTTT. It specifies CASSEVGLGSNQPQHF.